A single sample is the source of the 12 T cell receptor beta chains below, sequenced in a study of blood T cell repertoires in COVID-19 (dated by TCRdb to 2018 to 2020). The library was generated by the immunoSEQ multiplex PCR assay. In TCRdb, the immuneACCESS table is reduced to in-frame sequences with V and J assigned. These tables do not hold every clone; where another copy was compared, an unresolved V gene accounts for under half, and the others remain unexplained. This sample is represented by around 70,000 clones; approximately 84% of them were singletons. Around 12% of the sample belongs to the ten largest clones. The sample consisted of peripheral blood. These receptors were taken from a human donor in a cohort sampled during active COVID-19.

There are a few counts of this clone. The rearrangement joins TRBV5-5 to TRBJ1-4; D not resolved. Trimming left V 4 bases short and J 8 bases short, with 15 bases between. The CDR3 is 14 residues long. Germline V gene sequence: CDR1 SGHKS, CDR2 YYEKEE (reference sequence). The CDR3 coding sequence is TGTGCCAGCAGCCGGCGGGGAGGTGGGGAAAAACTGTTTTTT. This translates into CASSRRGGGEKLFF.

This clone appeared a single time. This chain links TRBV7-8 with TRBJ2-7, with a weak D call TRBD2 (5 bases). This CDR3 is 13 amino acids long. Trimming left V 1 base short and J 3 bases short, with 7 bases between. Germline assignment: CDR1 SGHVS and CDR2 FQNEAQ. CDR3 nucleotides: TGTGCCAGCAGCTTAGTTCGGGGCTACGAGCAGTACTTC. Its translation is CASSLVRGYEQYF. Full variable domain (remainder filled in from reference TRBV7-8 and TRBJ2-7): GAGVSQSPRYKVAKRGQDVALRCDPISGHVSLFWYQQALGQGPEFLTYFQNEAQLDKSGLPSDRFFAERPEGSVSTLKIQRTQQEDSAVYLCASSLVRGYEQYFGPGTRLTVT.

This clone has only a few counts. The V call is TRBV5-1, the J call TRBJ1-1; no reliable D call. Germline V gene data show CDR1 as SGHRS and CDR2 as YFSETQ. Trimming removed 0 bases from V and 1 base from J, with 16 bases in between. The CDR3 contains 17 residues. This chain's CDR3 is CASSLGPLAGQNTEAFF. The CDR3 bases are TGCGCCAGCAGCTTGGGCCCACTGGCAGGCCAGAACACTGAAGCTTTCTTT.

There are a few counts of this clone. V usage is TRBV19 and J usage is TRBJ1-5, with TRBD1 identical over 7 bases. CDR3 size: 16 residues. The germline CDR1 and CDR2 sequences are LNHDA and SQIVND (reference sequence). V dropped 7 bases and J dropped 3; count of bases not matched to a gene: 12. Here the CDR3 DNA reads TGTGCCAGTAACGCCTTGCGGGACAGACCCAATCAGCCCCAGCATTTT. It translates to CASNALRDRPNQPQHF. Supplemented by reference TRBV19 and TRBJ1-5, the full variable domain reads DGGITQSPKYLFRKEGQNVTLSCEQNLNHDAMYWYRQDPGQGLRLIYYSQIVNDFQKGDIAEGYSVSREKKESFPLTVTSAQKNPTAFYLCASNALRDRPNQPQHFGDGTRLSIL.

This sequence joins TRBV10-3 and TRBJ2-2; 13 nucleotides line up with TRBD2. J was trimmed by 6 bases and V by 10 bases; bases with no gene match: 5. The CDR3 spans 14 residues. Looked up from germline, CDR1 is ENHRY and CDR2 is SYGVKD. The CDR3 DNA follows: TGTGCCAGCCGACTAGCGGGGGGCCCCGGGGAGCTGTTTTTT. Translating gives CASRLAGGPGELFF.

The chain combines TRBV19 with TRBJ1-2, with D possibly matching TRBD1 (6 bases). The V gene's germline CDR1 is LNHDA and CDR2 SQIVND (reference sequence). This CDR3 has 13 residues. Trimming took off 5 bases at V and 5 bases at J, with 12 bases between the two ends. The chain's CDR3 is CASSVTGSYGYTF. The CDR3 DNA follows: TGTGCCAGTAGTGTTACAGGGTCTTATGGCTACACCTTC.

This clone was seen a handful of times. The chain uses TRBV27 and TRBJ1-4, with 8 bases matching TRBD1. V lost 3 bases, J lost 8 bases, and 11 bases stayed unmatched. Per the germline V gene, CDR1 is MNHEY and CDR2 is SMNVEV (reference sequence). This CDR3 contains 16 residues. The CDR3 protein is CASSFFQGARGEKLFF. The CDR3 DNA is TGTGCCAGCAGTTTCTTCCAGGGGGCTAGGGGCGAAAAACTGTTTTTT.

The J gene is TRBJ2-7, the V gene TRBV6-2 or TRBV6-3, with D tentatively TRBD1 (6 bases). CDR3 length: 13 amino acids. Germline V CDR1 and CDR2: MNHEY, SVGEGT. The V gene lost 5 bases and the J gene lost 3 bases, with 11 bases spanning the gap. CDR3 sequence: CASSSGQNYEQYF. The CDR3 coding sequence is TGTGCCAGCAGTAGTGGACAGAACTACGAGCAGTACTTC.

The rearrangement joins TRBV6-2 or TRBV6-3 to TRBJ1-2; no clear D gene. The CDR3 spans 14 residues. CDR1 is MNHEY and CDR2 is SVGEGT in the germline V gene. Between the trimmed V and J ends, which lost 2 bases and 2 bases, there was a span of 9 bases. The CDR3 DNA sequence: TGTGCCAGCAGTTACGAGAGCGGCAACTATGGCTACACCTTC. Its protein is CASSYESGNYGYTF.

V and J are TRBV5-1 and TRBJ1-2; D is possibly TRBD1 (5 bases). The CDR3 contains 16 residues. Germline CDR1 and CDR2: SGHRS and YFSETQ. V lost 2 bases and J lost 6, with 20 bases in between. The CDR3 coding sequence is TGCGCCAGCAGCTTAGGAAGGGGTTCGACAGCTCATGGCTACACCTTC. This codes for CASSLGRGSTAHGYTF. Supplemented by reference TRBV5-1 and TRBJ1-2, the full variable domain reads KAGVTQTPRYLIKTRGQQVTLSCSPISGHRSVSWYQQTPGQGLQFLFEYFSETQRNKGNFPGRFSGRQFSNSRSEMNVSTLELGDSALYLCASSLGRGSTAHGYTFGSGTRLTVV.

The chain couples TRBV5-1 to TRBJ2-5; D is ambiguous. CDR1 and CDR2 from the germline V gene are SGHRS and YFSETQ. V gave up 4 bases and J gave up 3 bases, with 16 bases separating them. This CDR3 region has 15 residues. The CDR3 nucleotides read TGCGCCAGCAGCCCCCAGGCAAGAAATGAAGAGACCCAGTACTTC. The encoded protein is CASSPQARNEETQYF.

The chain employs TRBV6-5 and TRBJ1-1, with TRBD1 identical over 7 bases. The germline V gene has CDR1 MNHEY and CDR2 SVGAGI. This CDR3 is 15 amino acids long. V trimming: 6 bases; J trimming: 1 base; junction bases outside the gene matches: 8. In nucleotides, the CDR3 is TGTGCCAGCAGCCAATCGTGGACAGGGAACACTGAAGCTTTCTTT. It encodes CASSQSWTGNTEAFF.